The sequence of this T cell receptor beta chain was determined in a study of response to subunit inactivated influenza vaccine. Study-wide points: Seasonal influenza vaccination, on each occasion, was suggested by the authors to recruit few new T cells.

CDR1 is LGHDT, CDR2 YNNKEL, per germline (reference sequence). Deletions cut 5 bases from V and 3 bases from J, with 18 bases between. CDR3 length: 16 residues. TCRdb reprocessed the RT-PCR reads with MiXCR, giving one entry per CDR3 protein. The data show 170,000 or so distinct CDR3 sequences, with roughly 10% seen just once and approximately 35% held by the top ten. This clonotype has just a few counts. What it binds is not known. J is TRBJ2-3 and V is TRBV3-1, with D possibly being TRBD2 (5 bases). This receptor was identified in a man aged 50 to 69 who received an inactivated influenza vaccine. This specimen was CD8+ T cells sorted from PBMCs, taken roughly 24 months after vaccination. CDR3 sequence: CASSTRVGILTDTQYF. CDR3 nucleotides: TGTGCCAGCAGCACGAGGGTCGGGATCTTGACAGATACGCAGTATTTT.